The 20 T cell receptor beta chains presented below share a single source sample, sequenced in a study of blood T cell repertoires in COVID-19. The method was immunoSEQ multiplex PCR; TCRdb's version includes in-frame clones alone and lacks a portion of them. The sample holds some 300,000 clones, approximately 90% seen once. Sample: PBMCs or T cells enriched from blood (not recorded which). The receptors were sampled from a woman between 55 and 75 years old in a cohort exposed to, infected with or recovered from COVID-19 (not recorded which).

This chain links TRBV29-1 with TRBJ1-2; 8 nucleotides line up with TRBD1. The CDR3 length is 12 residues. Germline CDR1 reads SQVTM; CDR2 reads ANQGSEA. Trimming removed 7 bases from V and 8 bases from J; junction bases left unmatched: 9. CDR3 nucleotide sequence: TGCAGCGGCGGACAGGGCTCTGGGGGCTACACCTTC. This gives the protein CSGGQGSGGYTF.

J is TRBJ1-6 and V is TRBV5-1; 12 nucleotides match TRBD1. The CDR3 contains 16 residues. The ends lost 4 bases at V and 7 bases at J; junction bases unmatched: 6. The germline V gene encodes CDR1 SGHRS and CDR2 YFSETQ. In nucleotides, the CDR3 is TGCGCCAGCAGCATAGCCGGGACAGGGGGCAATTCACCCCTCCACTTT. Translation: CASSIAGTGGNSPLHF.

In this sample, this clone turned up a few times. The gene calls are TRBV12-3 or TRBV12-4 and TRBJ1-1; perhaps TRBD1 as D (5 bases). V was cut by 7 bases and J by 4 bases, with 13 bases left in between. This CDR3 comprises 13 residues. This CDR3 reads CASITPRGTEAFF. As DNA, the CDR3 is TGTGCCAGCATCACTCCTAGGGGCACTGAAGCTTTCTTT.

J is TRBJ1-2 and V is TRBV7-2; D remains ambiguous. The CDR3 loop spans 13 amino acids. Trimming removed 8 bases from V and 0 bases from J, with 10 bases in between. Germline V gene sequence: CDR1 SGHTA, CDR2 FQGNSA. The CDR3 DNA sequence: TGTGCCAGCTGCTGGGGAGCTAACTATGGCTACACCTTC. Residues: CASCWGANYGYTF.

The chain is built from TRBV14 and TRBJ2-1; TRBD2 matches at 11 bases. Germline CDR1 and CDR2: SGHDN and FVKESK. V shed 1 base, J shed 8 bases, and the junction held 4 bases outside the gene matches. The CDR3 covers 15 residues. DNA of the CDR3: TGTGCCAGCAGCCAAGCTAGCGGGAGGAGGGATGAGCAGTTCTTC. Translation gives CASSQASGRRDEQFF.

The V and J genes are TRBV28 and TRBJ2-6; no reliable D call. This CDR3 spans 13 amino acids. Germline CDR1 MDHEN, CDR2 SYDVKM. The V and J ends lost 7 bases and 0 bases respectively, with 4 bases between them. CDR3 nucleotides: TGTGCCAGCACCCGCTCTGGGGCCAACGTCCTGACTTTC. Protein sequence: CASTRSGANVLTF.

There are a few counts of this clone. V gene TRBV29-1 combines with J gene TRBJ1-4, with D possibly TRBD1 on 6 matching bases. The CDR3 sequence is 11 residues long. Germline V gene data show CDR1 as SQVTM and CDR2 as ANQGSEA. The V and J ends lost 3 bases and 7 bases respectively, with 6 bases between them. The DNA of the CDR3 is TGCAGCGTTGACAGGGGTGAAAAACTGTTTTTT. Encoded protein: CSVDRGEKLFF.

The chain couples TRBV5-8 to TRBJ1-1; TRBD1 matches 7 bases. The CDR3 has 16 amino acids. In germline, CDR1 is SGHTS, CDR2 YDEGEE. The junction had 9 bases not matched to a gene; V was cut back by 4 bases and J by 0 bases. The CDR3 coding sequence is TGTGCCAGCAGCAAACGACAGGGTCTAATGAACACTGAAGCTTTCTTT. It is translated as CASSKRQGLMNTEAFF.

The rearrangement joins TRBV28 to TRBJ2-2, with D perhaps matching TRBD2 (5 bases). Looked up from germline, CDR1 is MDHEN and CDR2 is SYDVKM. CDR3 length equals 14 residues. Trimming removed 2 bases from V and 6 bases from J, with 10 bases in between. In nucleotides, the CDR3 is TGTGCCAGCAGTTTAGCGGGTAGGGCCGGGGAGCTGTTTTTT. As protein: CASSLAGRAGELFF. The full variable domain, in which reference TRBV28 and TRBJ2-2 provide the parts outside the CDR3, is DVKVTQSSRYLVKRTGEKVFLECVQDMDHENMFWYRQDPGLGLRLIYFSYDVKMKEKGDIPEGYSVSREKKERFSLILESASTNQTSMYLCASSLAGRAGELFFGEGSRLTVL.

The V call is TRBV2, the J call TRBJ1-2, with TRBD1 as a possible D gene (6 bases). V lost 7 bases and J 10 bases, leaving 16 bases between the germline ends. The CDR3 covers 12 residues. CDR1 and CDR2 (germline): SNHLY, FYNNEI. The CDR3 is CASTFRQEIYTF. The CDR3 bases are TGTGCCAGCACCTTCCGACAGGAAATCTACACCTTC.

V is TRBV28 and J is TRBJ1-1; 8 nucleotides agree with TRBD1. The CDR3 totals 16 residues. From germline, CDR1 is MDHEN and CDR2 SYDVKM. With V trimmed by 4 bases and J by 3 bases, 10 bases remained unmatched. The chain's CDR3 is CASSSRNRGADTEAFF. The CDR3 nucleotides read TGTGCCAGCAGTTCCCGGAACAGGGGGGCTGACACTGAAGCTTTCTTT.

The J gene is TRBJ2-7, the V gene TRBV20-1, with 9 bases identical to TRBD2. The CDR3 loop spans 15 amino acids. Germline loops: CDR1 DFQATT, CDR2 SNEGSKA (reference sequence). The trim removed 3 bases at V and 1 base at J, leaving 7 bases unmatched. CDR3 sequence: CSASKLAGSSYEQYF. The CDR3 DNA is TGCAGTGCTAGTAAGCTAGCGGGGTCATCCTACGAGCAGTACTTC.

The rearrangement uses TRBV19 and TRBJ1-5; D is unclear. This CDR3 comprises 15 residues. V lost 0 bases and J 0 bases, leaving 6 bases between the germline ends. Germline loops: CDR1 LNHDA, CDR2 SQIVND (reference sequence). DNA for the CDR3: TGTGCCAGTAGTATAGATCGGGATAGCAATCAGCCCCAGCATTTT. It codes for CASSIDRDSNQPQHF.

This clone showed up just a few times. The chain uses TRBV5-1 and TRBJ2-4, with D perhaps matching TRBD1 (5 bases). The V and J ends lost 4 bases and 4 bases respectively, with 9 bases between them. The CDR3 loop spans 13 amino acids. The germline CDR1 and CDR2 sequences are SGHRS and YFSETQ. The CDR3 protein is CASSLDIKNIQYF. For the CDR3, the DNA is TGCGCCAGCAGCCTGGACATAAAAAACATTCAGTACTTC. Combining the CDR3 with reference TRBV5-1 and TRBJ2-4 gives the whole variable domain KAGVTQTPRYLIKTRGQQVTLSCSPISGHRSVSWYQQTPGQGLQFLFEYFSETQRNKGNFPGRFSGRQFSNSRSEMNVSTLELGDSALYLCASSLDIKNIQYFGAGTRLSVL.

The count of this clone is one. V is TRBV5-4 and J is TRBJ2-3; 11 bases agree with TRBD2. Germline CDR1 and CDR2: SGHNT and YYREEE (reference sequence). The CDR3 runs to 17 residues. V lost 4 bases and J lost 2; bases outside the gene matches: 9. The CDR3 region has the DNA TGTGCCAGCAGCGGGCGCAGGACTAGCGGGCCCACAGATACGCAGTATTTT. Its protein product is CASSGRRTSGPTDTQYF.

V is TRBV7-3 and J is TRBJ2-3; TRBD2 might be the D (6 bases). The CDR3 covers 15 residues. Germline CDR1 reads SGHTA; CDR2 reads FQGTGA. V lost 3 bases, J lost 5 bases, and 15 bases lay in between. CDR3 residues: CASSFSGAGLDTQYF. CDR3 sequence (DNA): TGTGCCAGCAGCTTTAGCGGAGCAGGTTTAGATACGCAGTATTTT.

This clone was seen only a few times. The CDR3 bases are TGTGCCAGCAGCCCTCGCACAATTAAGAACACTGAAGCTTTCTTT. This encodes CASSPRTIKNTEAFF. This rearrangement joins TRBV3-1 (or the pseudogene TRBV3-2) to TRBJ1-1; D remains unclear. This CDR3 region has 15 residues. V shed 4 bases and J shed 1 base, with 13 bases lying between them. Germline V gene lookup returns CDR1 LGHDT and CDR2 YNNKEL (reference sequence).

CDR3 DNA: TGTGCCAGCAGTTTATGGCAGGGACAACAAGAGACCCAGTACTTC. Protein product: CASSLWQGQQETQYF. The V and J genes are TRBV28 and TRBJ2-5, with a possible D match to TRBD1 (6 bases). This CDR3 is built from 15 residues. Germline V gene data show CDR1 as MDHEN and CDR2 as SYDVKM. Trimming left V 0 bases short and J 2 bases short, with 10 bases between.

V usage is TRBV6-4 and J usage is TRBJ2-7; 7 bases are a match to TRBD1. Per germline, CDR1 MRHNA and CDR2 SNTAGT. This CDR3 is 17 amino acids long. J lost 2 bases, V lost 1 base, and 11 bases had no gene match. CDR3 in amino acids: CASSDLGSRQGTYEQYF. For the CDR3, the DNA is TGTGCCAGCAGTGACTTGGGATCGAGACAGGGCACCTACGAGCAGTACTTC.

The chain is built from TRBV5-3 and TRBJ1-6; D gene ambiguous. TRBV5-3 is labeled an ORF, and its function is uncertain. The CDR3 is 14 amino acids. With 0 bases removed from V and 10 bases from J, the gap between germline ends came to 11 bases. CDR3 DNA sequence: TGTGCCAGAAGCTTGGGAGGGTTTCGGTCACCCCTCCACTTT. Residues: CARSLGGFRSPLHF.